One and the same sample provided the 21 T cell receptor beta chains below, sequenced in a study of shared clonotypes between healthy human individuals. Assay used: immunoSEQ multiplex PCR; TCRdb lists only in-frame clones, some missing. The sample consists of fewer than 1.6 million clones, around 98.5% of them appearing once. Input material: naive CD4+ T cells sorted from blood. The subset here: CD45RA+ positively selected. These receptors came from a man younger than 40 in good health.

This sequence joins TRBV27 and TRBJ1-5; possibly TRBD1 for D (5 bases). Germline V lookup: CDR1 MNHEY, CDR2 SMNVEV (reference sequence). Between the trimmed V and J ends, which lost 5 bases and 7 bases, there was a span of 12 bases. The CDR3 is 13 residues long. The CDR3 nucleotides read TGTGCCAGCAGTCTTAATAGGGACCAGCCCCAGCATTTT. This translates into CASSLNRDQPQHF.

This rearrangement joins TRBV19 to TRBJ2-3, with 9 positions matching TRBD2. The CDR3 loop spans 15 amino acids. Trimming took 4 bases from V and 2 from J; bases not matched to a gene: 4. Germline V gene data show CDR1 as LNHDA and CDR2 as SQIVND (reference sequence). The CDR3 here is CASSNAGGLTDTQYF. The CDR3, as DNA: TGTGCCAGTAGTAATGCGGGAGGGCTCACAGATACGCAGTATTTT.

This clone was recorded once. V and J are TRBV19 and TRBJ2-2; 9 bases line up with TRBD2. This CDR3 contains 16 residues. The germline V gene has CDR1 LNHDA and CDR2 SQIVND (reference sequence). The J segment lost 0 bases and the V segment lost 3 bases, leaving 2 bases of the junction unmatched. The CDR3 region has the DNA TGTGCCAGTAGTATGGGACTAGCCACGAACACCGGGGAGCTGTTTTTT. Translating gives CASSMGLATNTGELFF.

The V call is TRBV11-3, the J call TRBJ1-6, with D perhaps matching TRBD1 (5 bases). V was clipped by 5 bases and J by 7 bases, with 12 bases between them. This CDR3 is 14 amino acids long. Per the germline V gene, CDR1 is SGHNT and CDR2 is YENEEA. CDR3 amino acids: CASSRAGRNSPLHF. In DNA, the CDR3 is TGTGCCAGCAGCCGCGCAGGGCGGAATTCACCCCTCCACTTT.

This rearrangement joins TRBV5-1 to TRBJ2-2, with 12 bases that match TRBD2. CDR1 and CDR2 from the germline V gene are SGHRS and YFSETQ. Trimming at V came to 4 bases and at J to 1 base, leaving 2 bases not matched to a gene. The CDR3 loop spans 16 amino acids. Here the CDR3 reads CASSQGLAGNTGELFF. CDR3 nucleotides: TGCGCCAGCAGCCAGGGACTAGCGGGGAACACCGGGGAGCTGTTTTTT.

The gene calls are TRBV4-2 and TRBJ2-1; 8 bases map to TRBD2. With V trimmed by 0 bases and J by 0 bases, 10 bases remained unmatched. This CDR3 has 19 amino acids. Per germline, CDR1 LGHNA and CDR2 YNFKEQ. CDR3 sequence: CASSQEKLVAGSSYNEQFF. In nucleotides, the CDR3 is TGTGCCAGCAGCCAAGAAAAGTTGGTAGCGGGGAGCTCCTACAATGAGCAGTTCTTC.

The table lists this clone with a count of one. The chain employs TRBV6-1 and TRBJ2-1, with 7 nucleotides matching TRBD1. CDR1 is MNHNS, CDR2 SASEGT, per germline. The CDR3 consists of 15 residues. The V and J ends lost 6 bases and 9 bases, in that order; junction bases with no gene match: 14. This CDR3 reads CASRPGTVLQFEQFF. The DNA for the CDR3 is TGTGCCAGCAGGCCCGGGACAGTCCTACAATTTGAGCAGTTCTTC.

This chain connects TRBV11-3 to TRBJ1-3; D remains ambiguous. The CDR3 is made up of 13 amino acids. CDR1 is SGHNT, CDR2 YENEEA, per germline. V lost 1 base to trimming and J lost 1 base, with 2 bases between them. CDR3: CASSLASGNTIYF. The DNA of the CDR3 is TGTGCCAGCAGCTTAGCATCTGGAAACACCATATATTTT.

This clone has only one observation. This chain connects TRBV10-3 to TRBJ2-7; D unclear. Deletions cut 6 bases from V and 0 bases from J, with 3 bases between. Germline V gives CDR1 ENHRY, CDR2 SYGVKD. The CDR3 sequence is 11 residues long. The CDR3 loop reads CAIRASYEQYF. CDR3 nucleotides: TGTGCCATCAGGGCCTCCTACGAGCAGTACTTC.

The V and J genes are TRBV18 and TRBJ2-7; D unresolved. V was trimmed by 1 base and J by 0 bases, leaving 10 bases between them. CDR3 length: 15 residues. Germline assignment: CDR1 KGHSH and CDR2 LQKENI. The CDR3 coding sequence is TGTGCCAGCTCACCACTACATCCGTTCTCCTACGAGCAGTACTTC. Encoded protein: CASSPLHPFSYEQYF. Full variable domain (rest looked up from reference TRBV18 and TRBJ2-7): NAGVMQNPRHLVRRRGQEARLRCSPMKGHSHVYWYRQLPEEGLKFMVYLQKENIIDESGMPKERFSAEFPKEGPSILRIQQVVRGDSAAYFCASSPLHPFSYEQYFGPGTRLTVT.

This chain uses TRBV5-1 with TRBJ1-1; D not certain. The germline CDR1 and CDR2 sequences are SGHRS and YFSETQ. The CDR3 contains 14 residues. V gave up 6 bases and J gave up 7 bases, with 19 bases separating them. The CDR3 region has the DNA TGCGCCAGCACTTTATCACCTGGAGGCAGTGAAGCTTTCTTT. It specifies CASTLSPGGSEAFF. The whole variable domain, remainder taken from reference TRBV5-1 and TRBJ1-1, is KAGVTQTPRYLIKTRGQQVTLSCSPISGHRSVSWYQQTPGQGLQFLFEYFSETQRNKGNFPGRFSGRQFSNSRSEMNVSTLELGDSALYLCASTLSPGGSEAFFGQGTRLTVV.

The chain uses TRBV2 and TRBJ2-1; D is unclear. This CDR3 is built from 12 residues. Germline lookup yields CDR1 SNHLY and CDR2 FYNNEI. V gave up 7 bases and J gave up 2 bases, with 6 bases separating them. CDR3: CASTGPYNEQFF. CDR3 coding DNA: TGTGCCAGCACCGGGCCCTACAATGAGCAGTTCTTC.

V is TRBV2 and J is TRBJ1-1; 7 positions agree with TRBD1. V was pared by 6 bases and J by 3 bases, with 7 bases of the junction left unmatched. The CDR3 is made up of 14 amino acids. CDR1 and CDR2 (germline): SNHLY, FYNNEI. CDR3 bases: TGTGCCAGCAGGATAGACAGGGAAGACACTGAAGCTTTCTTT. It encodes CASRIDREDTEAFF.

The CDR3 nucleotides are TGTGCCAGCAGTTTATCCGGGCAGTACGAGCAGTACTTC. Its protein product is CASSLSGQYEQYF. The chain combines TRBV28 with TRBJ2-7; D unclear. CDR3 length: 13 amino acids. V lost 1 base to trimming and J lost 4 bases, with 8 bases between them. Germline-derived CDR1 and CDR2 are MDHEN and SYDVKM. The full variable domain, its missing parts supplied by reference TRBV28 and TRBJ2-7, is DVKVTQSSRYLVKRTGEKVFLECVQDMDHENMFWYRQDPGLGLRLIYFSYDVKMKEKGDIPEGYSVSREKKERFSLILESASTNQTSMYLCASSLSGQYEQYFGPGTRLTVT.

The chain carries TRBV6-5 and TRBJ2-3, with 7 positions matching TRBD2. CDR1 MNHEY and CDR2 SVGAGI come from the germline V gene. The J segment lost 6 bases and the V segment lost 8 bases, leaving 5 bases of the junction unmatched. The CDR3 spans 12 residues. The CDR3 DNA sequence: TGTGCCAGCGGGAGGGCTGGGGATACGCAGTATTTT. Its protein is CASGRAGDTQYF.

The chain carries TRBV19 and TRBJ2-1; tentative D call: TRBD2 (6 bases). This CDR3 region has 13 residues. Germline values: CDR1 LNHDA, CDR2 SQIVND (reference sequence). Trimming cost V 5 bases and J 7 bases, with 12 bases left between them. In nucleotides, the CDR3 is TGTGCCAGTAGTCTCAGGGACTTTAATGAGCAGTTCTTC. This sequence encodes CASSLRDFNEQFF. Using reference TRBV19 and TRBJ2-1 for the parts outside the CDR3, the full variable domain is DGGITQSPKYLFRKEGQNVTLSCEQNLNHDAMYWYRQDPGQGLRLIYYSQIVNDFQKGDIAEGYSVSREKKESFPLTVTSAQKNPTAFYLCASSLRDFNEQFFGPGTRLTVL.

This sequence joins TRBV18 and TRBJ2-1; D may be TRBD1 (5 bases). The CDR3 loop spans 13 amino acids. Germline values: CDR1 KGHSH, CDR2 LQKENI. V was clipped by 7 bases and J by 7 bases, with 14 bases between them. The DNA for the CDR3 is TGTGCCAGCTGGCCTGGGGCGCTGAATGAGCAGTTCTTC. Amino acids: CASWPGALNEQFF. Supplemented by reference TRBV18 and TRBJ2-1, the full variable domain reads NAGVMQNPRHLVRRRGQEARLRCSPMKGHSHVYWYRQLPEEGLKFMVYLQKENIIDESGMPKERFSAEFPKEGPSILRIQQVVRGDSAAYFCASWPGALNEQFFGPGTRLTVL.

This clone appeared a single time. V is TRBV7-9 and J is TRBJ2-7; 14 bases fit TRBD2. The junction had 9 bases not matched to a gene; V was cut back by 6 bases and J by 2 bases. The CDR3 is 17 amino acids. CDR1 is SEHNR and CDR2 is FQNEAQ in the germline V gene (reference sequence). CDR3 in DNA: TGTGCCAGCAGTTATATCGGGACTAGCGGGAGAACCTACGAGCAGTACTTC. Protein: CASSYIGTSGRTYEQYF. The full variable domain, its missing parts supplied by reference TRBV7-9 and TRBJ2-7, is DTGVSQNPRHKITKRGQNVTFRCDPISEHNRLYWYRQTLGQGPEFLTYFQNEAQLEKSRLLSDRFSAERPKGSFSTLEIQRTEQGDSAMYLCASSYIGTSGRTYEQYFGPGTRLTVT.

CDR3 loop: CASSGTGSGNYEQFF. The CDR3 region has the DNA TGTGCCAGCTCAGGAACCGGTAGCGGGAACTATGAGCAGTTCTTC. V gene TRBV18 combines with J gene TRBJ2-1; 8 nucleotides match TRBD2. The CDR3 runs to 15 residues. Germline lookup yields CDR1 KGHSH and CDR2 LQKENI. The V and J ends lost 5 bases and 8 bases, in that order; junction bases with no gene match: 11.

The V call is TRBV11-3, the J call TRBJ2-3; D is possibly TRBD2 (6 bases). CDR3 length: 16 amino acids. Trimming left V 0 bases short and J 1 base short, with 11 bases between. CDR1 SGHNT and CDR2 YENEEA come from the germline V gene. The CDR3 sequence: CASSLEAGYGTDTQYF. CDR3 nucleotides: TGTGCCAGCAGCTTAGAGGCGGGGTACGGCACAGATACGCAGTATTTT.

On this clone itself: Other DNA sequences in this specimen translate into the identical CDR3. The V gene is TRBV30, the J gene TRBJ2-5; D is unclear. This CDR3 has 12 amino acids. The V end lost 0 bases, the J end lost 1 base, and 3 bases lay between the germline ends. Germline V gene data show CDR1 as GTSNPN and CDR2 as SVGIG (reference sequence). The CDR3 spells CAWSVSQETQYF. DNA for the CDR3: TGTGCCTGGAGTGTGTCCCAAGAGACCCAGTACTTC.